The subject of this entry is one T cell receptor beta chain. The antigen remains unidentified. TCRdb reanalysed the 5' RACE reads using MiXCR and keeps one entry per CDR3 protein. The table has under 200,000 distinct CDR3 sequences, more than 9.5% seen once. These data originate in a study of T cells after yellow fever vaccination. Whole-study findings and limits: The secondary T-cell response peaked on day 5, not day 15, but was weaker.

This CDR3 comprises 13 residues. Trimming shortened V by 10 bases and J by 9 bases, and 19 bases separated the two germline ends. Germline V gene data show CDR1 as MRHNA and CDR2 as SNTAGT. The input for sequencing was CD8+ T cells sorted from PBMCs, taken 15 days after the yellow fever booster vaccination. This rearrangement joins TRBV6-4 to TRBJ2-1; TRBD2 might be the D (6 bases). The clonotype originates from a man between 18 and 29 years old who received the YFV17D yellow fever vaccine. Here the CDR3 DNA reads TGTGCCACGCAACCGACAGTGGGGGGTGAGCAGTTCTTC. The encoded protein is CATQPTVGGEQFF.